Below, 15 T cell receptor beta chains from the same sample are listed, as sequenced in a study of regulatory T cells in long-lasting Graves disease. CDR3-region Arm-PCR and iRepertoire HTBI primers produced the TCR beta libraries. One entry per CDR3 protein, called by TCRdb with MiXCR from the multiplex PCR reads. The table records a few hundred thousand distinct CDR3 sequences, 16% of them present only once. This sample's time point: newly diagnosed GD, antithyroid drugs for less than 3 months. After RNA was extracted from PBMCs, the TCR library was made from it. This sample was also put to use in a study of T cells in Graves' hyperthyroidism and ophthalmopathy.

The material was peripheral blood mononuclear cells (PBMCs), obtained at new diagnosis, from a patient treated with antithyroid drugs. Receptors originate from a man between 40 and 49 years old with Graves disease.

This clonotype was counted many times. The chain employs TRBV28 and TRBJ1-5; TRBD1 is a possible D gene (6 bases). Trimming shortened V by 6 bases and J by 7 bases, and 22 bases separated the two germline ends. This CDR3 is built from 16 residues. Germline CDR1 is MDHEN and CDR2 is SYDVKM. The CDR3 region has the DNA TGTGCCAGCAGCCCCCTGGACAGCTATTCGGGGCAGCCCCAGCATTTT. Protein product: CASSPLDSYSGQPQHF.

To note about this clonotype: A read error likely explains this, since a far larger clone differs by one base. The chain joins TRBV11-3 to TRBJ2-1; D is undetermined. Germline CDR1 is SGHNT and CDR2 is YENEEA. The CDR3 loop spans 17 amino acids. The CDR3 here is CARSLVGVGSPVNEQFF. The CDR3 coding sequence is TGTGCCAGGAGCTTAGTTGGAGTGGGGTCCCCAGTGAATGAGCAGTTCTTC.

The J gene is TRBJ2-2, the V gene TRBV27, with D unresolved. In germline, CDR1 is MNHEY, CDR2 SMNVEV (reference sequence). Trimming took off 6 bases at V and 8 bases at J, with 16 bases between the two ends. The CDR3 is 14 amino acids. CDR3 DNA: TGTGCCAGCAGCGTACCCTACGGTGCGGGGGAGCTGTTTTTT. This translates into CASSVPYGAGELFF.

This clonotype was detected many times. The CDR3 DNA follows: TGTGCCAGCAGTGGACAGTTAAACTATGGCTACACCTTC. As protein: CASSGQLNYGYTF. The rearrangement joins TRBV2 to TRBJ1-2, with D perhaps TRBD1 (5 bases). V gave up 4 bases and J gave up 2 bases, with 8 bases separating them. CDR3 length: 13 residues. In germline, CDR1 is SNHLY, CDR2 FYNNEI.

This chain joins TRBV5-1 and TRBJ1-1; D uncertain. The germline V gene encodes CDR1 SGHRS and CDR2 YFSETQ. Trimming shortened V by 4 bases and J by 0 bases, and 13 bases separated the two germline ends. The length of the CDR3 is 15 residues. The CDR3 nucleotides read TGCGCCAGCAGCCCAAGTGCACAAATGAACACTGAAGCTTTCTTT. Its translation: CASSPSAQMNTEAFF. Supplemented by reference TRBV5-1 and TRBJ1-1, the full variable domain reads KAGVTQTPRYLIKTRGQQVTLSCSPISGHRSVSWYQQTPGQGLQFLFEYFSETQRNKGNFPGRFSGRQFSNSRSEMNVSTLELGDSALYLCASSPSAQMNTEAFFGQGTRLTVV.

In regard to this clonotype: This likely traces to a read error, being one base from a far larger clone. This chain uses TRBV20-1 with TRBJ2-7, with TRBD1 identical over 7 bases. Losses at the gene ends were 3 bases for V and 7 bases for J; bases not matched to a gene: 12. The germline gives CDR1 DFQATT, CDR2 SNEGSKA (reference sequence). The CDR3 length is 14 residues. In nucleotides, the CDR3 is TGCAGTGCTAGGACAGGGAGCTCCTACAATGAGCAGTACTTC. Translated: CSARTGSSYNEQYF.

This clonotype was observed at least ten times. Here the CDR3 reads CASSFPHPGNTIYF. DNA for the CDR3: TGTGCCAGCAGTTTCCCGCATCCTGGAAACACCATATATTTT. V is TRBV12-3 or TRBV12-4 and J is TRBJ1-3; D unclear. The CDR3 contains 14 residues. V lost 3 bases, J lost 2 bases, and 8 bases lay in between.

This clonotype was observed many times. The chain has TRBV27 and TRBJ2-5; D unclear. Trimming removed 6 bases from V and 2 bases from J, with 16 bases in between. CDR1 and CDR2 from the germline V gene are MNHEY and SMNVEV (reference sequence). The CDR3 sequence is 15 residues long. The chain's CDR3 is CASSARLDRQETQYF. CDR3 nucleotides: TGTGCCAGCAGCGCGAGGCTAGACCGGCAAGAGACCCAGTACTTC.

The chain couples TRBV9 to TRBJ2-3, with D maybe TRBD1 (6 bases). The germline V gene encodes CDR1 SGDLS and CDR2 YYNGEE. This CDR3 spans 15 amino acids. Deletions cut 2 bases from V and 1 base from J, with 11 bases between. The chain's CDR3 is CASSVSGVGTDTQYF. In nucleotides, the CDR3 is TGTGCCAGCAGCGTTTCAGGGGTTGGCACAGATACGCAGTATTTT. The entire variable domain, with the rest obtained from reference TRBV9 and TRBJ2-3, is as follows: DSGVTQTPKHLITATGQRVTLRCSPRSGDLSVYWYQQSLDQGLQFLIQYYNGEERAKGNILERFSAQQFPDLHSELNLSSLELGDSALYFCASSVSGVGTDTQYFGPGTRLTVL.

About this clonotype itself: The CDR3 carries no conserved terminal phenylalanine or tryptophan, so it likely arises from a read error. The CDR3 region is CSAGVEPQHL. In nucleotides, the CDR3 is TGCAGCGCCGGTGTAGAGCCCCAGCATCTT. J is TRBJ1-5 and V is TRBV29-1; no clear D. The germline V and J ends were trimmed by 7 bases and 8 bases, with 9 bases remaining between them. CDR1 SQVTM and CDR2 ANQGSEA come from the germline V gene. This CDR3 is built from 10 residues.

This clonotype was picked up many times. An end of the junction does not agree with germline; a read error may underlie this. The chain carries TRBV5-5 and TRBJ1-5; unclear D gene. This CDR3 contains 14 residues. Germline-derived CDR1 and CDR2 are SGHKS and YYEKEE (reference sequence). CDR3 loop: CASSPSSSLEPQHF. In nucleotides, the CDR3 is TGCGCCAGCAGCCCATCGTCCAGCCTTGAGCCCCAGCATTTT.

This clonotype came up many times. V gene TRBV18 combines with J gene TRBJ2-1, with 7 bases that match TRBD2. This CDR3 region has 20 residues. V gave up 1 base and J gave up 0 bases; unmatched junction bases: 15. The germline CDR1 and CDR2 sequences are KGHSH and LQKENI. CDR3 DNA sequence: TGTGCCAGCTCACCACGGAACCCAGTAGACGCGGGAGTCTCCTACAATGAGCAGTTCTTC. Its translation: CASSPRNPVDAGVSYNEQFF.

This clonotype was observed many times. The chain employs TRBV20-1 and TRBJ2-1; D gene uncertain. V was trimmed by 1 base and J by 6 bases, leaving 7 bases between them. The germline CDR1 and CDR2 sequences are DFQATT and SNEGSKA (reference sequence). This CDR3 has 12 residues. Written as DNA, the CDR3 is TGCAGTGCTAGAGCAGGATTCAATGAGCAGTTCTTC. It is translated as CSARAGFNEQFF.

Ten or more counts support this clonotype. The chain has TRBV3-1 and TRBJ1-4; D gene ambiguous. V lost 0 bases and J lost 12, with 14 bases in between. The CDR3 has 14 residues. From germline, CDR1 is LGHDT and CDR2 YNNKEL (reference sequence). CDR3 protein: CASSQEGPRYELFF. For the CDR3, the DNA is TGTGCCAGCAGCCAAGAGGGCCCTCGATATGAACTGTTTTTT. Variable domain in full (rest from reference TRBV3-1 and TRBJ1-4): DTAVSQTPKYLVTQMGNDKSIKCEQNLGHDTMYWYKQDSKKFLKIMFSYNNKELIINETVPNRFSPKSPDKAHLNLHINSLELGDSAVYFCASSQEGPRYELFFGSGTQLSVL.

In its sample, this clonotype was seen many times. The rearrangement uses TRBV3-1 and TRBJ1-1; D is possibly TRBD1 (6 bases). The CDR3 contains 15 residues. Trimming pared 2 bases from V and 1 base from J, leaving 11 bases between. Germline V gene lookup returns CDR1 LGHDT and CDR2 YNNKEL (reference sequence). The CDR3 DNA reads as TGTGCCAGCAGCCAAACGACAGGAGCGAACACTGAAGCTTTCTTT. This gives the protein CASSQTTGANTEAFF.